The clone carrying this T cell receptor beta chain was counted at least ten times. The data originate from a study of T cells after yellow fever vaccination. Germline CDR1 is DFQATT and CDR2 is SNEGSKA (reference sequence). This CDR3 region has 13 residues. The junction had 8 bases not matched to a gene; V was cut back by 6 bases and J by 4 bases. TCRdb processed the 5' RACE reads anew with MiXCR; each CDR3 protein has one entry. The sample holds 30,000 or so distinct CDR3 sequences; 4% to 4.5% are singletons and the top ten take around 45%. The chain uses TRBV20-1 and TRBJ2-7, with 8 bases aligning to TRBD2. The input for sequencing was CD8+ T cells sorted from PBMCs, taken 5 days after the yellow fever booster vaccination. The sequence was collected from a young man who received the YFV17D yellow fever vaccine. The CDR3 DNA is TGCAGTGCCTCGGGACTAGGAGTGTACGAGCAGTACTTC. This sequence encodes CSASGLGVYEQYF.